The 2 T cell receptor beta chains below were found in one sample sequenced in a study of PD-1 blockade in classical Hodgkin lymphoma. Brentuximab vedotin exposure varied among the patients, all of whom had relapsed after autologous stem cell transplantation. Data came from immunoSEQ multiplex PCR; TCRdb stores just in-frame clones and leaves some out. Among some 150,000 clones listed, around four fifths were seen once. Material: peripheral blood mononuclear cells (PBMCs), obtained before the second cycle of nivolumab. All receptors derive from a human donor with classical Hodgkin lymphoma.

The genes are TRBV5-1 and TRBJ2-7; 8 bases map to TRBD1. Looked up from germline, CDR1 is SGHRS and CDR2 is YFSETQ. This CDR3 is built from 15 residues. V was clipped by 5 bases and J by 7 bases; unmatched bases: 14. The CDR3 bases are TGCGCCAGCAGGGTGGGAGGACAGGGCCTCCGGGAGCAGTACTTC. It specifies CASRVGGQGLREQYF.

The V gene is TRBV7-2, the J gene TRBJ2-3; D is perhaps TRBD1 (6 bases). The CDR3 is made up of 15 amino acids. CDR1 SGHTA and CDR2 FQGNSA come from the germline V gene. The V end was cut by 5 bases, the J end by 1 base, with 13 bases between. For the CDR3, the DNA is TGTGCCAGCAGCGCACAGGGTTACGGCACAGATACGCAGTATTTT. It specifies CASSAQGYGTDTQYF. Filled out from reference TRBV7-2 and TRBJ2-3, the complete variable domain reads GAGVSQSPSNKVTEKGKDVELRCDPISGHTALYWYRQSLGQGLEFLIYFQGNSAPDKSGLPSDRFSAERTGGSVSTLTIQRTQQEDSAVYLCASSAQGYGTDTQYFGPGTRLTVL.